One sample yielded the 8 T cell receptor beta chains listed below, sequenced in a study of regulatory T cells in long-lasting Graves disease. Time point here: persistent/refractory GD, antithyroid drugs over 5 years with positive TRAb. Extracted RNA from PBMCs served as the source of the TCR library. The TCR beta library used iRepertoire HTBI primers with Arm-PCR amplification of CDR3. Using its own MiXCR run on the multiplex PCR reads, TCRdb lists one record per CDR3 protein. The sample shows about 470,000 distinct CDR3 sequences, roughly 21% of them seen only once. This sample comprised peripheral blood mononuclear cells (PBMCs), obtained when the disease was refractory, from a patient treated with antithyroid drugs. These receptors were collected from a female donor with Graves disease.

This clonotype was seen ten or more times. The chain combines TRBV6-1 with TRBJ2-5; D is possibly TRBD1 (5 bases). Deletions cut 3 bases from V and 5 bases from J, with 19 bases between. This CDR3 has 16 amino acids. Germline CDR1 MNHNS, CDR2 SASEGT. The CDR3 reads CASSDSSTRPGETQYF. As DNA, the CDR3 is TGTGCCAGCAGTGACTCCTCGACACGACCAGGGGAGACCCAGTACTTC.

This clonotype was seen ten or more times. The V and J genes are TRBV11-3 and TRBJ2-5; the D is unclear. In germline, CDR1 is SGHNT, CDR2 YENEEA. This CDR3 contains 13 residues. Trimming took off 3 bases at V and 3 bases at J, with 8 bases between the two ends. This CDR3 is CASSFDVEETQYF. In DNA, the CDR3 is TGTGCCAGCAGCTTCGACGTTGAAGAGACCCAGTACTTC.

This chain links TRBV11-2 with TRBJ1-4, with TRBD1 as a possible D gene (6 bases). The CDR3 is made up of 15 amino acids. Germline V gene sequence: CDR1 SGHAT, CDR2 FQNNGV. The germline V and J ends were trimmed by 5 bases and 7 bases, with 17 bases remaining between them. The CDR3 region has the DNA TGTGCCAGCAGCCTAAATCGGGGGCGAGGTGAAAAACTGTTTTTT. Its translation is CASSLNRGRGEKLFF.

The table lists this clonotype with a few counts. The rearrangement joins TRBV5-1 to TRBJ1-1; D is unclear. CDR1 and CDR2 (germline): SGHRS, YFSETQ. With 0 bases removed from V and 8 bases from J, the gap between germline ends came to 11 bases. The CDR3 has 13 amino acids. CDR3 nucleotides: TGCGCCAGCAGCTTGGCTAGCCCCGACGAAGCTTTCTTT. Protein product: CASSLASPDEAFF.

This chain joins TRBV6-1 and TRBJ1-1, with a possible D match to TRBD1 (6 bases). The CDR3 has 13 amino acids. With 8 bases removed from V and 1 base from J, the gap between germline ends came to 11 bases. Germline-derived CDR1 and CDR2 are MNHNS and SASEGT. The CDR3 sequence is CASGRGWNTEAFF. CDR3 nucleotide sequence: TGTGCCAGCGGCAGGGGATGGAACACTGAAGCTTTCTTT.

The V gene is TRBV7-9, the J gene TRBJ1-1, with a tentative D call TRBD1 (5 bases). Germline values: CDR1 SEHNR, CDR2 FQNEAQ (reference sequence). V lost 7 bases to trimming and J lost 8 bases, with 23 bases between them. This CDR3 region has 15 residues. The CDR3 DNA reads TGTGCCAGCAAAAAGGGCGCAGGGATACCTGAGGAAGCTTTCTTT. Its translation: CASKKGAGIPEEAFF.

The V call is TRBV6-1, the J call TRBJ1-5; 8 bases map to TRBD1. Germline V gene lookup returns CDR1 MNHNS and CDR2 SASEGT. This CDR3 is 14 amino acids long. Trimming took 7 bases from V and 5 from J; bases not matched to a gene: 7. The CDR3 sequence: CASTPTGGYQPQHF. CDR3 coding DNA: TGTGCCAGCACCCCCACAGGGGGGTATCAGCCCCAGCATTTT.

The table lists this clonotype with many counts. The chain employs TRBV11-2 and TRBJ1-2; TRBD1 might be the D (6 bases). The germline V gene has CDR1 SGHAT and CDR2 FQNNGV. There are 14 residues in the CDR3. Between the trimmed V and J ends, which lost 6 bases and 2 bases, there was a span of 13 bases. CDR3 amino acids: CASRPLGANYGYTF. Here the CDR3 DNA reads TGTGCCAGCAGACCTTTGGGGGCCAACTATGGCTACACCTTC. The variable domain in full, with the rest retrieved from reference TRBV11-2 and TRBJ1-2, is EAGVAQSPRYKIIEKRQSVAFWCNPISGHATLYWYQQILGQGPKLLIQFQNNGVVDDSQLPKDRFSAERLKGVDSTLKIQPAKLEDSAVYLCASRPLGANYGYTFGSGTRLTVV.